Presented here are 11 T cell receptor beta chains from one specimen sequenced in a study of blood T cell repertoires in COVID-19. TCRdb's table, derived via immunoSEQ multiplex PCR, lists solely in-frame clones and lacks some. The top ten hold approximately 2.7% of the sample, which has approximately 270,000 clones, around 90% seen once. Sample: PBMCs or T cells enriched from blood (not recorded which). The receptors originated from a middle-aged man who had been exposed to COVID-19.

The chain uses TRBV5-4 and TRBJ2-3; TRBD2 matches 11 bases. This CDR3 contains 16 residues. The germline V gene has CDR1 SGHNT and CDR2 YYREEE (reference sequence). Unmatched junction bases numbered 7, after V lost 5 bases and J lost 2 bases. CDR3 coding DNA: TGTGCCAGCAGACCAGGGACTAGCGGTTACACAGATACGCAGTATTTT. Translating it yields CASRPGTSGYTDTQYF.

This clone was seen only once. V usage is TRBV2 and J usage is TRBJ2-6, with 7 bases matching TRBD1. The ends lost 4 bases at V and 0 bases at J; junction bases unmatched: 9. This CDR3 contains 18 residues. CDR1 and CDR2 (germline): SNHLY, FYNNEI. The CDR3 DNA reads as TGTGCCAGCAGTGGTAGACAGGGTATCAGCTCTGGGGCCAACGTCCTGACTTTC. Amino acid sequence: CASSGRQGISSGANVLTF.

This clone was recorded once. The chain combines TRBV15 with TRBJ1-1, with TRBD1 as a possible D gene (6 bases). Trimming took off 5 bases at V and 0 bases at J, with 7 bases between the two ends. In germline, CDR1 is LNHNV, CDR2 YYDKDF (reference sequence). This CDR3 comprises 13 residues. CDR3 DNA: TGTGCCACCAGCCAGGGGCTGAACACTGAAGCTTTCTTT. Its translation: CATSQGLNTEAFF. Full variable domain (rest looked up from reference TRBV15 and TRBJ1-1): DAMVIQNPRYQVTQFGKPVTLSCSQTLNHNVMYWYQQKSSQAPKLLFHYYDKDFNNEADTPDNFQSRRPNTSFCFLDIRSPGLGDTAMYLCATSQGLNTEAFFGQGTRLTVV.

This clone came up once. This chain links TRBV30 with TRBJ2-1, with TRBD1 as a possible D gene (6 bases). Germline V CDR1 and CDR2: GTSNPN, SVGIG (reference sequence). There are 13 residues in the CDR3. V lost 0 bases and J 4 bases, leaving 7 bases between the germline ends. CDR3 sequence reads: CAWSVQGYNEQFF. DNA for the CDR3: TGTGCCTGGAGTGTACAGGGTTACAATGAGCAGTTCTTC.

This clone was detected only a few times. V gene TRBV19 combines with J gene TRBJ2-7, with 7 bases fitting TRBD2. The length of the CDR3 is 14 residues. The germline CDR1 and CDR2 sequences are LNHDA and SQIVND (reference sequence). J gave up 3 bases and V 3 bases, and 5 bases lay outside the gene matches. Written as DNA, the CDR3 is TGTGCCAGTAGTATGAGGGACTACGACTACGAGCAGTACTTC. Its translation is CASSMRDYDYEQYF.

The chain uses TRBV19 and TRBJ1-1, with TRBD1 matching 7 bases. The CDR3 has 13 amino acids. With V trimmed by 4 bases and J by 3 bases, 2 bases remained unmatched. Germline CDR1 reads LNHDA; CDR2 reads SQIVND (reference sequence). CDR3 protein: CASSNRGDTEAFF. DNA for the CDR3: TGTGCCAGTAGTAACAGGGGTGACACTGAAGCTTTCTTT.

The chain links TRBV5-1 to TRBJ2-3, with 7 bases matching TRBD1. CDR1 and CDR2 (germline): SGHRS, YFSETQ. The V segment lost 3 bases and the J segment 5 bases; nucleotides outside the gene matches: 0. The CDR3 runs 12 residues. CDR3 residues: CASSSGGDTQYF. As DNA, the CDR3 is TGCGCCAGCAGCTCAGGGGGAGATACGCAGTATTTT.

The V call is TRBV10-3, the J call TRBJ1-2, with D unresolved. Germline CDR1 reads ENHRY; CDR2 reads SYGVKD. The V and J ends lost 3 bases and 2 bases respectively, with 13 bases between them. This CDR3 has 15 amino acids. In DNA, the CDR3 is TGTGCCATCAGTGATTTGGAGAACTCCAACTATGGCTACACCTTC. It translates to CAISDLENSNYGYTF.

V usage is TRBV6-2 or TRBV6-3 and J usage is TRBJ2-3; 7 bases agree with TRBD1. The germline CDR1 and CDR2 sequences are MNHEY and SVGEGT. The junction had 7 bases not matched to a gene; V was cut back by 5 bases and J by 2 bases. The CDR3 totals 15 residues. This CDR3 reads CASSSGQVVTDTQYF. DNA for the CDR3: TGTGCCAGCAGTAGCGGACAGGTTGTCACAGATACGCAGTATTTT.

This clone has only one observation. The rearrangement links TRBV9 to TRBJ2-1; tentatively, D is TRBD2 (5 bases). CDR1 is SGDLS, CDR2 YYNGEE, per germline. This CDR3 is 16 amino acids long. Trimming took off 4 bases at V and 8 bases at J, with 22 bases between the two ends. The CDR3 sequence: CASSTRMGGRIDEQFF. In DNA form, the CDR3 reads TGTGCCAGCAGCACACGAATGGGTGGGAGAATTGATGAGCAGTTCTTC.

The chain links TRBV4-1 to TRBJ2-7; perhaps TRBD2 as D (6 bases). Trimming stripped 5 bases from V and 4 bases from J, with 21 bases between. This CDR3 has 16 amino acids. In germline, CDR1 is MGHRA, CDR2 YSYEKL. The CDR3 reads CASSNSFGTLDYEQYF. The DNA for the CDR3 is TGCGCCAGCAGCAACTCTTTCGGGACTCTTGATTACGAGCAGTACTTC.